The 7 T cell receptor beta chains below all came from one sample that was sequenced in a study of T cells in Graves' hyperthyroidism and ophthalmopathy. Amplification targeted TCR beta CDR3 regions from RNA transcripts. Primed by the HTBI set, a first-round RT-PCR was run on the TCR CDR3. TCRdb called the multiplex PCR reads again in MiXCR, with one record for every CDR3 protein. The sample has around 350,000 distinct CDR3 sequences; approximately 19% are singletons. Source material: blood. The source of these receptors is a woman aged 18-29 years with Graves' hyperthyroidism.

In its sample, this clonotype was seen many times. The rearrangement joins TRBV12-3 or TRBV12-4 to TRBJ1-5, with TRBD1 matching 12 bases. The CDR3 extends over 15 amino acids. After removal of 6 bases from V and 6 bases from J, the junction contained 6 bases not matched to a gene. In nucleotides, the CDR3 is TGTGCCAGCAGACACGGGACAGGGGGCGGTCAGCCCCAGCATTTT. It encodes CASRHGTGGGQPQHF.

The rearrangement uses TRBV6-1 and TRBJ1-5, with no clear D. Germline V gives CDR1 MNHNS, CDR2 SASEGT. Trimming took off 8 bases at V and 0 bases at J, with 14 bases between the two ends. This CDR3 has 15 amino acids. CDR3 region: CASSESGYSNQPQHF. CDR3 sequence (DNA): TGTGCCAGCTCGGAAAGTGGCTATAGCAATCAGCCCCAGCATTTT.

The J gene is TRBJ1-1, the V gene TRBV6-1; perhaps TRBD1 as D (6 bases). V dropped 0 bases and J dropped 4 bases, with 15 bases sitting between them. Germline CDR1 MNHNS, CDR2 SASEGT. CDR3 size: 16 residues. This CDR3 reads CASSEAVGGKGTEAFF. CDR3 in DNA: TGTGCCAGCAGTGAAGCAGTAGGGGGAAAGGGCACTGAAGCTTTCTTT.

This clonotype was seen at least ten times. The chain has TRBV5-1 and TRBJ2-2, with TRBD2 matching 7 bases. The CDR3 extends over 16 amino acids. From germline, CDR1 is SGHRS and CDR2 YFSETQ. V was clipped by 1 base and J by 6 bases; unmatched bases: 9. This chain's CDR3 is CASSLWSSGASGELFF. CDR3 in DNA: TGCGCCAGCAGCTTGTGGTCCAGCGGGGCGTCCGGGGAGCTGTTTTTT.

The gene calls are TRBV12-3 or TRBV12-4 and TRBJ1-2; D gene uncertain. The length of the CDR3 is 12 residues. V was shortened by 7 bases and J by 7 bases, with 13 bases between the two germline ends. CDR3: CASILNWLGYTF. The CDR3 DNA sequence: TGTGCCAGCATTTTGAACTGGCTTGGCTACACCTTC.

This clonotype was seen just once. This may arise from a read error, as a much more abundant clone is one base away. Written as DNA, the CDR3 is TGTGCCAGCAGTCGCCCCGGACTAGCGAACACCGGGGAGCTGTTTTTT. As protein: CASSRPGLANTGELFF. This chain joins TRBV27 and TRBJ2-2; 7 nucleotides line up with TRBD2. This CDR3 region has 16 residues. Trimming took 5 bases from V and 0 from J; bases not matched to a gene: 6. Germline loops: CDR1 MNHEY, CDR2 SMNVEV (reference sequence).

This clonotype was counted once. The rearrangement links TRBV6-1 to TRBJ1-2; 7 bases agree with TRBD1. The CDR3 totals 15 residues. Trimming cost V 3 bases and J 0 bases; bases outside gene matches: 4. The germline V gene has CDR1 MNHNS and CDR2 SASEGT. The CDR3 region has the DNA TGTGCCAGCAGTGAGACAGGGATAGCTAACTATGGCTACACCTTC. It encodes CASSETGIANYGYTF.